This T cell receptor beta chain derives from a study of blood T cell repertoires in COVID-19. Study as a whole: Italy, Spain and the United States were the sources of the convalescent and acute COVID-19 samples. PBMCs, B-cell-depleted T cells, or T cells provided the cDNA or gDNA that made up the material.

As originally analysed: Nucleated cell counts were estimated from reference gene primer amplification. Libraries were prepared by immunoSEQ multiplex PCR; TCRdb keeps only in-frame clonotypes and omits some of them. From that table come the V and J calls and clone size; the DNA was used to work out D and trimming. Here the sample spans a few hundred thousand clones, approximately 88% being singletons. This clone has a single count. The CDR3 loop spans 15 amino acids. The germline CDR1 and CDR2 sequences are MNHEY and SVGAGI. V was clipped by 4 bases and J by 5 bases; unmatched bases: 6. V and J are TRBV6-5 and TRBJ2-4; 9 bases match TRBD2. The source is a man between 50 and 59 years old with acute or convalescent COVID-19. The material sequenced was peripheral blood. CDR3 protein: CASSLGGGAENIQYF. The CDR3 nucleotides are TGTGCCAGCAGTTTAGGCGGGGGGGCCGAAAACATTCAGTACTTC.